The present entry profiles one T cell receptor (beta chain) with its context. The V gene end was trimmed by 4 bases and the J gene end by 6 bases; junction bases not matched to a gene: 8. CDR1 is KGHSH, CDR2 LQKENI, per germline. The length of the CDR3 is 16 residues. In the original workflow: Counts of nucleated cells, estimated from reference gene primer amplification, were obtained. Here immunoSEQ multiplex PCR was the method, and the copy in TCRdb shows in-frame clones only, minus some. The V and J calls and clone size come from that table; D and trimming were worked out from the DNA. Of around 100,000 clones listed, about nine tenths are singletons. The data were taken from a study of blood T cell repertoires in COVID-19. Overall study context: The United States, Italy and Spain provided the acute and convalescent COVID-19 samples.

The material sequenced was peripheral blood. The rearrangement joins TRBV18 to TRBJ2-3; 12 bases agree with TRBD1. The TCR comes from a woman aged 80 or over in a cohort sampled during active COVID-19. This CDR3 is CASSRTGQGAGDTQYF. In nucleotides, the CDR3 is TGTGCCAGCTCACGAACGGGACAGGGGGCGGGCGATACGCAGTATTTT.